Below, 7 T cell receptor beta chains from the same sample are listed, as sequenced in a study of blood T cell repertoires in COVID-19. Repertoires were generated with immunoSEQ multiplex PCR, while TCRdb's copy carries only in-frame clones and drops some. The sample carries 100,000 to 150,000 clones, around four fifths recorded once. The sample was peripheral blood. These receptors came from a man of 80 years or more with active or convalescent COVID-19.

This rearrangement joins TRBV7-2 to TRBJ1-2; D possibly corresponds to TRBD1 (6 bases). The CDR3 sequence is 11 residues long. The V gene's germline CDR1 is SGHTA and CDR2 FQGNSA. Between the trimmed V and J ends, which lost 11 bases and 8 bases, there was a span of 15 bases. The CDR3 sequence is CAGGGVGGYTF. CDR3 coding DNA: TGTGCCGGAGGGGGGGTGGGGGGCTACACCTTC.

V and J are TRBV6-6 and TRBJ2-5, with 11 positions matching TRBD2. Losses at the gene ends were 6 bases for V and 4 bases for J; bases not matched to a gene: 7. The germline gives CDR1 MNHNY, CDR2 SVGAGI (reference sequence). The CDR3 totals 15 residues. CDR3 DNA: TGTGCCAGCAGAGATAGCGGGGGGGCAGGAGAGACCCAGTACTTC. Its translation: CASRDSGGAGETQYF.

V usage is TRBV24-1 and J usage is TRBJ2-1, with 10 bases that match TRBD2. This CDR3 comprises 18 residues. Germline V gene lookup returns CDR1 KGHDR and CDR2 SFDVKD. After removal of 2 bases from V and 2 bases from J, the junction contained 8 bases not matched to a gene. CDR3 sequence reads: CATSDSSGGPNPYNEQFF. The CDR3 nucleotides are TGTGCCACCAGTGATTCTAGCGGGGGACCAAACCCCTACAATGAGCAGTTCTTC.

The CDR3 bases are TGTGCCAGCAGTGAAGGGGCAACTACTGGGGCCAACGTCCTGACTTTC. Its protein is CASSEGATTGANVLTF. This sequence joins TRBV6-4 and TRBJ2-6; weak D call: TRBD1 (5 bases). Looked up from germline, CDR1 is MRHNA and CDR2 is SNTAGT. Trimming stripped 3 bases from V and 2 bases from J, with 11 bases between. The length of the CDR3 is 16 residues.

The chain couples TRBV4-1 to TRBJ1-2, with D perhaps TRBD1 (5 bases). V was shortened by 0 bases and J by 4 bases, with 12 bases between the two germline ends. In germline, CDR1 is MGHRA, CDR2 YSYEKL. This CDR3 is 15 amino acids long. CDR3 nucleotides: TGCGCCAGCAGCCAAGATCGGGGGACCCCCTATGGCTACACCTTC. Amino acids: CASSQDRGTPYGYTF.

V usage is TRBV28 and J usage is TRBJ2-6, with D possibly being TRBD1 (5 bases). The CDR3 length is 14 residues. Germline V gene data show CDR1 as MDHEN and CDR2 as SYDVKM. V lost 6 bases and J lost 4, with 10 bases in between. The CDR3 is CASRRPGGANVLTF. The DNA for the CDR3 is TGTGCCAGCAGGAGACCAGGGGGGGCCAACGTCCTGACTTTC.

The J gene is TRBJ1-3, the V gene TRBV5-6; no firm D call. The CDR3 contains 15 residues. Germline values: CDR1 SGHDT, CDR2 YYEEEE. V dropped 1 base and J dropped 0 bases, with 8 bases sitting between them. This CDR3 reads CASSLRQVSGNTIYF. The DNA for the CDR3 is TGTGCCAGCAGCTTGAGGCAGGTCTCTGGAAACACCATATATTTT.